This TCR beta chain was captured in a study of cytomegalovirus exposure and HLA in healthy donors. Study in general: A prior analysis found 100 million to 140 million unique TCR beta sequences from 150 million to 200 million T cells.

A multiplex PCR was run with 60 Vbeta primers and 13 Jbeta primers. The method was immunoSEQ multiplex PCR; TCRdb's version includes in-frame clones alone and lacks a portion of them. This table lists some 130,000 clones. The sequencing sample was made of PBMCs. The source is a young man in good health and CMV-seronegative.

CDR3 coding DNA: TGTGCCAGCAGCCGTTCCGGGACTAGCGGGGACCTTGGGCAGTACTTC. Protein sequence: CASSRSGTSGDLGQYF. The chain recombines TRBV4-2 with TRBJ2-7; 13 bases match TRBD2. Trimming cost V 4 bases and J 9 bases; bases outside gene matches: 12. The CDR3 loop spans 16 amino acids. Germline CDR1 is LGHNA and CDR2 is YNFKEQ.